This T cell receptor (beta chain) was recovered during a study of T cells in Graves' hyperthyroidism and ophthalmopathy. RNA transcripts provided the source from which TCR beta CDR3 regions were amplified. RT-PCR in the first round (using the HTBI primer set) targeted the TCR CDR3. TCRdb reprocessed the multiplex PCR reads with MiXCR, giving one entry per CDR3 protein. This table holds over 700,000 distinct CDR3 sequences, over 35% found once. This clonotype came up many times. Its target is unknown. Findings and limits, study-wide: Most clonotypes expanded in the thyroid (above 0.001) were also present in blood. Ophthalmopathy, which appeared later, was predicted by the model a median about 6 months before onset.

Exclusions: uncontrolled infection, other autoimmune disease, pregnancy, lactation. The sample comprised blood. This TCR was sampled from a woman aged 40-49 years with Graves' hyperthyroidism.

The CDR3 DNA follows: TGCAGCGTTGAAGATCGATCAGGCCCCAGGGAAAAACTGTTTTTT. Translated: CSVEDRSGPREKLFF. The chain joins TRBV29-1 to TRBJ1-4; D remains unclear. Germline lookup yields CDR1 SQVTM and CDR2 ANQGSEA. Trimming shortened V by 0 bases and J by 8 bases, and 16 bases separated the two germline ends. The CDR3 contains 15 residues.